Each of the 8 T cell receptor beta chains below was sequenced from the same sample in a study of control samples from healthy donors and cancer patients (dated by TCRdb to 2019 to 2021). Library generation was performed with the immunoSEQ multiplex PCR assay. The table was pulled from immuneACCESS by TCRdb, which kept in-frame rearrangements only. Such tables lose some clones; where checked, under half of the loss comes from unresolved V genes, and the rest has no known cause. The sample includes tens of thousands of clones, with 84% observed a single time. The ten largest clones capture around 15% of the sample. The sample taken for sequencing was blood. These receptors originate from a man aged 50 to 59 in good health.

The chain recombines TRBV5-4 with TRBJ1-4, with unresolved D. CDR3 size: 14 residues. Trimming took off 2 bases at V and 3 bases at J, with 8 bases between the two ends. Germline lookup yields CDR1 SGHNT and CDR2 YYREEE (reference sequence). The CDR3 loop reads CASSFETSNEKLFF. Written as DNA, the CDR3 is TGTGCCAGCAGCTTCGAGACTTCTAATGAAAAACTGTTTTTT.

J is TRBJ2-1 and V is TRBV19; D is uncertain. V dropped 5 bases and J dropped 4 bases, with 24 bases sitting between them. CDR3 length: 18 amino acids. Germline lookup yields CDR1 LNHDA and CDR2 SQIVND (reference sequence). CDR3 nucleotide sequence: TGTGCCAGTAGTCCAAAAGGCCCGTCGAATTCTGGGTACAATGAGCAGTTCTTC. Residues: CASSPKGPSNSGYNEQFF.

This clone was recorded only once. Here the CDR3 reads CASSYGSSVYNEQFF. DNA for the CDR3: TGTGCCAGCAGTTACGGGAGTAGCGTCTACAATGAGCAGTTCTTC. The J gene is TRBJ2-1, the V gene TRBV6-2 or TRBV6-3; weak D call: TRBD2 (5 bases). The germline V gene encodes CDR1 MNHEY and CDR2 SVGEGT. The CDR3 is made up of 15 amino acids. The V gene lost 2 bases and the J gene lost 3 bases, with 11 bases spanning the gap.

This clone was counted between two and nine times. V usage is TRBV5-1 and J usage is TRBJ2-1; tentatively, D is TRBD2 (6 bases). This CDR3 has 15 residues. V lost 4 bases, J lost 6 bases, and 17 bases lay in between. CDR1 is SGHRS, CDR2 YFSETQ, per germline. The DNA of the CDR3 is TGCGCCAGCAGCACCGGGACTGCCGATGGCAATGAGCAGTTCTTC. It is translated as CASSTGTADGNEQFF.

The chain recombines TRBV7-6 with TRBJ1-3; D may be TRBD1 (6 bases). V was trimmed by 3 bases and J by 1 base, leaving 10 bases between them. Germline V gives CDR1 SGHVS, CDR2 FNYEAQ. CDR3 size: 15 residues. CDR3 sequence: CASSFGGQSGNTIYF. CDR3 nucleotide sequence: TGTGCCAGCAGCTTTGGGGGGCAGTCTGGAAACACCATATATTTT.

The gene calls are TRBV5-1 and TRBJ2-7; TRBD1 matches at 8 bases. Unmatched junction bases numbered 8, after V lost 4 bases and J lost 2 bases. Germline lookup yields CDR1 SGHRS and CDR2 YFSETQ. The CDR3 sequence is 15 residues long. The CDR3 protein is CASSRSRQGTYEQYF. The CDR3 DNA sequence: TGCGCCAGCAGCCGAAGCAGACAGGGGACCTACGAGCAGTACTTC.

This rearrangement joins TRBV9 to TRBJ2-3; D call uncertain. The germline V gene encodes CDR1 SGDLS and CDR2 YYNGEE. The ends were cut back, 4 bases at V and 2 bases at J, with 11 bases in the middle. The CDR3 is 14 amino acids. The CDR3 is CASSPRPDTDTQYF. CDR3 DNA sequence: TGTGCCAGCAGCCCCCGGCCTGACACAGATACGCAGTATTTT. Complete variable domain (other parts from reference TRBV9 and TRBJ2-3): DSGVTQTPKHLITATGQRVTLRCSPRSGDLSVYWYQQSLDQGLQFLIQYYNGEERAKGNILERFSAQQFPDLHSELNLSSLELGDSALYFCASSPRPDTDTQYFGPGTRLTVL.

The chain links TRBV5-4 to TRBJ1-1; 7 nucleotides line up with TRBD1. V dropped 4 bases and J dropped 5; count of bases not matched to a gene: 5. Germline V gene data show CDR1 as SGHNT and CDR2 as YYREEE (reference sequence). The CDR3 covers 13 residues. The chain's CDR3 is CASSPGTVTEAFF. The CDR3 coding sequence is TGTGCCAGCAGCCCCGGGACAGTGACTGAAGCTTTCTTT.